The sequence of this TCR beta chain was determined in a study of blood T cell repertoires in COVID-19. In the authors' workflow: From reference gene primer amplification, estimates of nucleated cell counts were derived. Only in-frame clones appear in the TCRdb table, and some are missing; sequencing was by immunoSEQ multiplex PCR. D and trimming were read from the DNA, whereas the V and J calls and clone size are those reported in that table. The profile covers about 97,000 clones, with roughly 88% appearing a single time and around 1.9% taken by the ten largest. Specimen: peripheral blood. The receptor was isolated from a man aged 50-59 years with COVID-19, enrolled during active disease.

CDR3 amino acids: CASSPLSQNEAFF. CDR3 nucleotides: TGTGCCAGCTCACCACTTTCACAGAATGAAGCTTTCTTT. The chain employs TRBV18 and TRBJ1-1; no reliable D call. CDR1 is KGHSH, CDR2 LQKENI, per germline. This CDR3 has 13 residues. V lost 1 base and J lost 7, with 10 bases in between.